This is a list of T cell receptor beta chains from one sample in a study of blood T cell repertoires in COVID-19. TCRdb's table, derived via immunoSEQ multiplex PCR, lists solely in-frame clones and lacks some. Among some 160,000 clones listed, over 75% were seen once. The sample consisted of peripheral blood. The origin of the receptors is a man in his sixties or seventies with active or convalescent COVID-19. CDR3s include the opening cysteine and the closing phenylalanine or tryptophan. The D gene is left open where the match is weak. The size field is filled for only some rows; it gives once, few, many or a size class.

V gene	D gene	clone size	J gene	CDR3 DNA	CDR3 protein
TRBV23-1	NA	NA	TRBJ1-5	TGCGCCAGCAGTCAATCGGTGAGGGTATCTCAGCCCCAGCATTTT	CASSQSVRVSQPQHF
TRBV11-2	NA	NA	TRBJ1-1	TGTGCCAGCAGCCCCCGAGGGAGGGTGAACACTGAAGCTTTCTTT	CASSPRGRVNTEAFF
TRBV5-1	TRBD1	once	TRBJ1-2	TGCGCCAGCAGCCGGGACAGCCTCTATGGCTACACCTTC	CASSRDSLYGYTF
TRBV12-3/TRBV12-4	NA	few	TRBJ1-1	TGTGCCAGCAGTCCCGCCTCTGGGGGGACTTTCTTT	CASSPASGGTFF
TRBV3-1/TRBV3-2	NA	NA	TRBJ2-1	TGTGCCAGCAGCCAGGCGGGCTCCTACAATGAGCAGTTCTTC	CASSQAGSYNEQFF
TRBV12-3/TRBV12-4	TRBD1	NA	TRBJ1-5	TGTGCCAGTACACAGGGGGAAAAACAGCCCCAGCATTTT	CASTQGEKQPQHF
TRBV12-2	NA	NA	TRBJ1-2	TGTGCAAGTCGCTTAGGATCTCGGGGCTACACCTTC	CASRLGSRGYTF
TRBV5-1	NA	NA	TRBJ1-1	TGCGCCAGCAGCTTGGGGGGGCGGACTGAAGCTTTCTTT	CASSLGGRTEAFF
TRBV9	TRBD1	NA	TRBJ2-3	TGTGCCAGCAGCGTCCCAAAACGGGACAGCAGCACAGATACGCAGTATTTT	CASSVPKRDSSTDTQYF
TRBV7-9	TRBD1	NA	TRBJ1-4	TGTGCCAGCAGCTTAGATATAGGGACAGTACAAGAAAAACTGTTTTTT	CASSLDIGTVQEKLFF
TRBV5-4	TRBD1	NA	TRBJ2-7	TGTGCCAGCAGCTTGGCGGCCGGGACAGAGGGTTACGAGCAGTACTTC	CASSLAAGTEGYEQYF
TRBV30	NA	NA	TRBJ1-1	TGTGCCTTCCGGGTCCCCTGGGACACTGAAGCTTTCTTT	CAFRVPWDTEAFF
TRBV5-6	NA	NA	TRBJ2-1	TGTGCCAGCAGCATGGGCCTGCCGAGCTCCTACAATGAGCAGTTCTTC	CASSMGLPSSYNEQFF
TRBV5-5	NA	NA	TRBJ1-2	TGTGCCAGCAGCTCCGAACCGACAGCCACATGGGATGGCTACACCTTC	CASSSEPTATWDGYTF
TRBV24-1	NA	NA	TRBJ2-3	TGTGCCACCAGTGATGGCAGGGTTGATACGCAGTATTTT	CATSDGRVDTQYF
TRBV3-1/TRBV3-2	TRBD1	NA	TRBJ2-1	TGTGCCAGCAGCCTCGACCGGGACAGATACAATGAGCAGTTCTTC	CASSLDRDRYNEQFF
TRBV28	NA	NA	TRBJ1-2	TGTGCCAGCAGTTTTAGAGGCTATGGCTACACCTTC	CASSFRGYGYTF
TRBV7-2	NA	NA	TRBJ1-1	TGTGCCAGCAGTTCTATGCGGGGAGCTGAAGCTTTCTTT	CASSSMRGAEAFF
TRBV7-2	TRBD1	NA	TRBJ1-2	TGTGCCAGCAGCCTAAAACAGGGGGCGCACGGCTACACCTTC	CASSLKQGAHGYTF
TRBV7-9	TRBD1	many	TRBJ2-7	TGTGCCAGCAGCTGGGGGGGGACAGGGGCTTCCCACGAGCAGTACTTC	CASSWGGTGASHEQYF
TRBV5-1	TRBD2	NA	TRBJ2-7	TGCGCCAGCAGCTTGGATTCTAGCGGTTACGAGCAGTACTTC	CASSLDSSGYEQYF
TRBV29-1	NA	few	TRBJ2-7	TGCAGCGTCAAACAGGGAACCTTGTACGAGCAGTACTTC	CSVKQGTLYEQYF
TRBV7-2	TRBD2	once	TRBJ2-7	TGTGCCAGCAGCTTGGTCTTACAGAGACTAGCGGTCACCTACGAGCAGTGCTTC	CASSLVLQRLAVTYEQCF
TRBV3-1/TRBV3-2	NA	NA	TRBJ1-1	TGTGCCAGCAGCCAGACCAGGGGCGGTGAAGCTTTCTTT	CASSQTRGGEAFF
TRBV6-1	NA	NA	TRBJ1-2	TGTGCCAGCAGTGAAGAGGAGACGAACTATGGCTACACCTTC	CASSEEETNYGYTF
TRBV6-5	NA	NA	TRBJ2-2	TGTGCCAGCAGTTTCCAGGGAGGAGACACCGGGGAGCTGTTTTTT	CASSFQGGDTGELFF
TRBV5-1	TRBD1	NA	TRBJ2-7	TGCGCCAGCAGAGAAGCAATACAGGGGGCGCTTTCCGAGCAGTACTTC	CASREAIQGALSEQYF
TRBV12-3/TRBV12-4	NA	NA	TRBJ2-1	TGTGCCAGCAGTTCAAATCCTAGAAATGAGCAGTTCTTC	CASSSNPRNEQFF
TRBV10-1	NA	NA	TRBJ2-4	TGCGCCAGCAGTGAGACGGGGGTTGACATTCAGTACTTC	CASSETGVDIQYF
TRBV5-4	TRBD2	NA	TRBJ2-5	TGTGCCAGCAGTTCCGGGACTAGCGGCCAAGAGACCCAGTACTTC	CASSSGTSGQETQYF